Below are 6 T cell receptor beta chains sequenced from a single sample in a study of T cells in Graves' hyperthyroidism and ophthalmopathy. What was amplified from RNA transcripts were TCR beta CDR3 regions. Carried out on the TCR CDR3, a first-round RT-PCR used the HTBI primer set. Via MiXCR, TCRdb re-called the multiplex PCR reads, giving one row per CDR3 protein. In the table there are 400,000 to 550,000 distinct CDR3 sequences, over 13% of which are singletons. The sample was blood. The receptors shown here come from a woman aged 18-29 years with Graves' hyperthyroidism.

This chain uses TRBV6-1 with TRBJ2-7; TRBD2 matches at 10 bases. J lost 3 bases, V lost 2 bases, and 7 bases had no gene match. Germline V gene sequence: CDR1 MNHNS, CDR2 SASEGT. The CDR3 length is 16 residues. The CDR3 sequence: CASSEWRLAGVYEQYV. The CDR3 region has the DNA TGTGCCAGCAGTGAATGGAGGCTAGCGGGAGTCTACGAGCAGTACGTC.

The sample holds many counts of this clonotype. The chain carries TRBV3-1 and TRBJ2-3; TRBD2 aligns across 8 bases. This CDR3 is 17 amino acids long. In germline, CDR1 is LGHDT, CDR2 YNNKEL (reference sequence). V dropped 0 bases and J dropped 4; count of bases not matched to a gene: 9. For the CDR3, the DNA is TGTGCCAGCAGCCAAGAGGCACTAGCGGACCTACCAGATACGCAGTATTTT. Its translation: CASSQEALADLPDTQYF.

This clonotype has at least ten counts. The CDR3 sequence is CASSQEDLLHNEQFF. The CDR3 DNA follows: TGTGCCAGCAGCCAAGAGGATTTACTTCACAATGAGCAGTTCTTC. This chain connects TRBV3-1 to TRBJ2-1; D is uncertain. V shed 0 bases and J shed 5 bases, with 11 bases lying between them. This CDR3 comprises 15 residues. Per germline, CDR1 LGHDT and CDR2 YNNKEL (reference sequence).

This clonotype has ten or more counts. J is TRBJ1-2 and V is TRBV2; 11 nucleotides align to TRBD1. CDR3 length: 16 residues. Per the germline V gene, CDR1 is SNHLY and CDR2 is FYNNEI. V shed 6 bases and J 6 bases; nucleotides not matched to a gene: 12. CDR3 protein: CASRGTGGVATDGYTF. In DNA, the CDR3 is TGTGCCAGCAGGGGGACAGGGGGTGTCGCCACCGATGGCTACACCTTC.

This clonotype was picked up many times. This sequence joins TRBV12-3 or TRBV12-4 and TRBJ1-4, with 10 bases aligning to TRBD1. Trimming at V came to 8 bases and at J to 7 bases, leaving 16 bases not matched to a gene. The CDR3 contains 17 residues. The CDR3 region is CASQPGQGRSSREKLFF. The CDR3 bases are TGTGCCAGCCAGCCGGGACAGGGGCGGTCATCTCGTGAAAAACTGTTTTTT.

V usage is TRBV6-1 and J usage is TRBJ1-6; TRBD1 aligns across 9 bases. Losses at the gene ends were 6 bases for V and 7 bases for J; bases not matched to a gene: 10. Germline CDR1 and CDR2: MNHNS and SASEGT. The CDR3 is made up of 16 amino acids. CDR3 amino acids: CASRKEFGQGNSPLHF. Here the CDR3 DNA reads TGTGCCAGCAGAAAGGAATTCGGACAGGGGAATTCACCCCTCCACTTT.